The rows below give T cell receptor beta chains drawn from one sample of a study of shared clonotypes between healthy human individuals. Produced via immunoSEQ multiplex PCR; TCRdb's table is partial and in-frame only. There are about 1 million clones in the sample; about 84% occur only once, and under 0.65% lies in the top ten. The material sequenced was memory CD4+ T cells from PBMCs. The receptors were sampled from a man aged 18 to 29 in good health. Some clones in this sample may be carry-over from other donors' samples. The CDR3 runs from the conserved cysteine through the conserved F or W. D genes are given only for firm matches. Some rows have no size entry. The others give once, few or many, or a class for an expanded clone.

v_gene	d_gene	j_gene	abundance	CDR3nt	CDR3aa
TRBV28	.	TRBJ1-4	.	TGTGCCAGCAGTTTTATACTCGGCCTCTTGGGCGGGCAGATGGAACTGTTTTTT	CASSFILGLLGGQMELFF
TRBV6-5	.	TRBJ1-1	.	TGTGCCAGCAGAGGGTCTTCCGACACTGAAGCTTTCTTT	CASRGSSDTEAFF
TRBV4-1	.	TRBJ1-5	.	TGCGCCAGCAGCCAGGTGAGCGGCAATCAGCCCCAGCATTTT	CASSQVSGNQPQHF
TRBV28	TRBD2	TRBJ2-3	once	TGTGCCAGCAGTTTCGGGGTAGCGGGAGGTGCCTCGAGCACAGATACGCAGTATTTT	CASSFGVAGGASSTDTQYF
TRBV18	.	TRBJ2-3	.	TGTGCCAGCTCACCACCGGTTGGAATAGCGAGAGATACGCAGTATTTT	CASSPPVGIARDTQYF
TRBV5-4	TRBD1	TRBJ1-2	.	TGTGCCAGCAGCGTTGCAGGGGGCGCGGATGGCTACACCTTC	CASSVAGGADGYTF
TRBV18	.	TRBJ2-1	.	TGTGCCAGCTCACCACCCTCCAGATACAATGAGCAGTTCTTC	CASSPPSRYNEQFF
TRBV6-1	.	TRBJ2-7	few	TGTGCCAGCAGTGGGGTTAAAGGGGGCTCCTACGAGCAGTACTTC	CASSGVKGGSYEQYF
TRBV28	.	TRBJ2-2	few	TGTGCCAGCAGTTTACAACAGGGGAACACCGGGGAGCTGTTTTTT	CASSLQQGNTGELFF
TRBV5-1	TRBD2	TRBJ2-3	.	TGCGCCAGCAGAATAGCGGGTAGCACAGATACGCAGTATTTT	CASRIAGSTDTQYF
TRBV4-2	.	TRBJ2-3	.	TGTGCCAGCAGCGTAACAGATACGCAGTATTTT	CASSVTDTQYF
TRBV18	TRBD2	TRBJ2-1	.	TGTGCCAGCTCACCCCCTAGCGGGGGTTGGAATGAGCAGTTCTTC	CASSPPSGGWNEQFF
TRBV10-1	TRBD1	TRBJ2-7	.	TGCGCCAGCAGTCGGGACAGCAACTACGAGCAGTACTTC	CASSRDSNYEQYF
TRBV4-1	TRBD1	TRBJ1-2	.	TGCGCCAGCAGCCAGCCGGGACAGTCCTCGTACTATGGCTACACCTTC	CASSQPGQSSYYGYTF
TRBV11-2	TRBD1	TRBJ2-7	.	TGTGCCAGCAGCCCTAGAGGGACAGGGGCCGAGCAGTACTTC	CASSPRGTGAEQYF
TRBV28	.	TRBJ2-1	.	TGTGCCAGCAGTTTACCGGGTTCCTACAATGAGCAGTTCTTC	CASSLPGSYNEQFF
TRBV6-1	.	TRBJ2-5	.	TGTGCCAGCAGCTTCTTCTCAAGAGAGACCCAGTACTTC	CASSFFSRETQYF
TRBV18	.	TRBJ1-2	few	TGTGCCAGCTCACCGGTCGGCAGGGTTAACTATGGCTACACCTTC	CASSPVGRVNYGYTF
TRBV19	.	TRBJ1-1	few	TGTGCCAGTAGCCTATTCGGACGGTCCAACACTGAAGCTTTCTTT	CASSLFGRSNTEAFF
TRBV7-3	.	TRBJ2-5	.	TGTGCCAGCAGCCCGGACGGGGAGACCCAGTACTTC	CASSPDGETQYF
TRBV9	.	TRBJ2-3	.	TGTGCCAGCAGCCTACGTCGAGAGGGATCAGATACGCAGTATTTT	CASSLRREGSDTQYF
TRBV7-3	.	TRBJ2-7	many	TGTGCCAGCAGCTTAACGGGCGGAAGACAAGACCTGTACTTC	CASSLTGGRQDLYF